This T cell receptor beta chain was documented in a study of cytomegalovirus exposure and HLA in healthy donors. The study's findings and limits: According to an earlier analysis, most TCR beta V segments yielded productive rearrangements about 87% or about 30% of the time. Donors were assumed by presence/absence analyses to have roughly uniform sequencing depth.

In regard to this clone: The antigen remains unidentified.

The PCR employed 60 Vbeta primers together with 13 Jbeta primers. Clones were sequenced by immunoSEQ multiplex PCR, and TCRdb holds only the in-frame ones, with some missing. The sample lists 150,000 to 160,000 clones, roughly 81% occurring once. V gave up 3 bases and J gave up 0 bases; unmatched junction bases: 6. Germline V gene data show CDR1 as SGHRS and CDR2 as YFSETQ. The CDR3 is 17 amino acids. The receptor comes from a woman aged 18-29 years in good health and CMV-seronegative. V and J are TRBV5-1 and TRBJ2-6; 7 bases agree with TRBD1. Sequenced input: PBMCs. The CDR3 nucleotides read TGCGCCAGCAGCTGGACAGGTGATACCTCTGGGGCCAACGTCCTGACTTTC. Protein sequence: CASSWTGDTSGANVLTF. Full variable domain (remainder filled in from reference TRBV5-1 and TRBJ2-6): KAGVTQTPRYLIKTRGQQVTLSCSPISGHRSVSWYQQTPGQGLQFLFEYFSETQRNKGNFPGRFSGRQFSNSRSEMNVSTLELGDSALYLCASSWTGDTSGANVLTFGAGSRLTVL.